The sequence of this T cell receptor beta chain was determined in a study of CD8 T cells in Susac syndrome. Study summary: When blood was drawn, patients with Susac syndrome were on intravenous immunoglobulin alone, on corticosteroids, or therapy-naive.

With respect to this clonotype: Its target is unknown.

The CD8+ and CD4+ T cells were negatively isolated, with the TEMRA cells enriched by FACS. RNA was extracted with the RNeasy kit, and a quantity of about 0.45 to 1 ug was reverse transcribed using random hexamers. Multiplex immunoSEQ PCR targeted 54 Vbeta and 13 Jbeta TCR beta segments. TCRdb reanalysed the immunoSEQ multiplex PCR reads using MiXCR and keeps one entry per CDR3 protein. The sample records 200,000 to 300,000 distinct CDR3 sequences, 95% to 97% being singletons. V was clipped by 3 bases and J by 0 bases; unmatched bases: 2. Germline lookup yields CDR1 LNHDA and CDR2 SQIVND (reference sequence). This CDR3 has 16 amino acids. Study-level results: In Susac patients, clonal expansion was not detected in CD4+ cells.

This rearrangement joins TRBV19 to TRBJ2-3, with 11 bases identical to TRBD2. The sequenced sample consisted of CD4+ T cells from PBMCs. The TCR sequence derives from a human donor with Susac syndrome. The CDR3 protein is CASSIWTSGSTDTQYF. In nucleotides, the CDR3 is TGTGCCAGTAGTATCTGGACTAGCGGGAGCACAGATACGCAGTATTTT. Full variable domain (rest looked up from reference TRBV19 and TRBJ2-3): DGGITQSPKYLFRKEGQNVTLSCEQNLNHDAMYWYRQDPGQGLRLIYYSQIVNDFQKGDIAEGYSVSREKKESFPLTVTSAQKNPTAFYLCASSIWTSGSTDTQYFGPGTRLTVL.